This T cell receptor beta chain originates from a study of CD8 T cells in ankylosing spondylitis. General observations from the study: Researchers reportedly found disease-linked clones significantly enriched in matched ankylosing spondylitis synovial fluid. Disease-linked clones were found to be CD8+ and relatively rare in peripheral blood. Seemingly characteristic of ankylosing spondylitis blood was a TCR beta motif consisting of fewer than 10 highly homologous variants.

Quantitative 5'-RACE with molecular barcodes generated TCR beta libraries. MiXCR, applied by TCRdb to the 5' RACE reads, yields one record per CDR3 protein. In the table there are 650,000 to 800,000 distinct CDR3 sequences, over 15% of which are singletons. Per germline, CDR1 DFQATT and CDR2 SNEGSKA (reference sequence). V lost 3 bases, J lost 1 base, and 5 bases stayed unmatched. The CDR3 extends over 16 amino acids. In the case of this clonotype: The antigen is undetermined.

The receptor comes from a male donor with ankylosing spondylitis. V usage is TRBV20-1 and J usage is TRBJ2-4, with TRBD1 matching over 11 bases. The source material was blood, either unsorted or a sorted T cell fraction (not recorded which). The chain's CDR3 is CSASSGQGAAKNIQYF. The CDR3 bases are TGCAGTGCTAGCTCCGGACAGGGGGCCGCCAAAAACATTCAGTACTTC.